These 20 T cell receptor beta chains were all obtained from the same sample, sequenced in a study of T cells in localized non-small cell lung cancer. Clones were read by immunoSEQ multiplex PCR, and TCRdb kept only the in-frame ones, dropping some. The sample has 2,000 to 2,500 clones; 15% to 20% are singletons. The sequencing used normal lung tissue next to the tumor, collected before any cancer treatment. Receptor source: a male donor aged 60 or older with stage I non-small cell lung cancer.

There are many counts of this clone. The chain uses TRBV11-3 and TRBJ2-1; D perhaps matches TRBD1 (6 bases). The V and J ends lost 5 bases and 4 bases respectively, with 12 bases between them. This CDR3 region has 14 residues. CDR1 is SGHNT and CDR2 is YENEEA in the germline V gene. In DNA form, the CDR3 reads TGTGCCAGCAGCCCAGGGGCTCTATACAATGAGCAGTTCTTC. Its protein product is CASSPGALYNEQFF.

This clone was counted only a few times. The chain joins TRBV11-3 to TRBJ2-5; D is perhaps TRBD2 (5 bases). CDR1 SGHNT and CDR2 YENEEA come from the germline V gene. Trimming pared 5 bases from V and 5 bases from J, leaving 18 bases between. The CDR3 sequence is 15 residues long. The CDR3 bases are TGTGCCAGCAGCCCGTCCCCACTAGGATGGGAGACCCAGTACTTC. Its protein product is CASSPSPLGWETQYF.

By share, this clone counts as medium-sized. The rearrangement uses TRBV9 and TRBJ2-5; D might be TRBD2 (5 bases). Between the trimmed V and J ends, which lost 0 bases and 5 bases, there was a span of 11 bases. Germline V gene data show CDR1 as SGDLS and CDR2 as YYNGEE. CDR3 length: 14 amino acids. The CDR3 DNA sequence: TGTGCCAGCAGCGTAGCTACCGGGGTGGAGACCCAGTACTTC. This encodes CASSVATGVETQYF.

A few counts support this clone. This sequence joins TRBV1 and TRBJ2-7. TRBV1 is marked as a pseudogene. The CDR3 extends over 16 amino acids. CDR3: CTSSPIECGTTYEQYF. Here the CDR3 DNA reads TGCACCAGCAGCCCCATTGAATGTGGGACCACCTACGAGCAGTACTTC.

Here the CDR3 DNA reads TGCAGCGGGGCGGGAGGGCTTGGGGAGCAGTTCTTC. This gives the protein CSGAGGLGEQFF. This sequence joins TRBV29-1 and TRBJ2-1, with 9 bases that match TRBD2. The ends lost 7 bases at V and 10 bases at J; junction bases unmatched: 8. Germline CDR1 is SQVTM and CDR2 is ANQGSEA. This CDR3 is built from 12 residues.

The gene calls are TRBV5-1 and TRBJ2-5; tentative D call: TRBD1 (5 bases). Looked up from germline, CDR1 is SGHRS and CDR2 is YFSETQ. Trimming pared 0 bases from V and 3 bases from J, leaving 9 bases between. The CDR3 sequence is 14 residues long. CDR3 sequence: CASSLAGREETQYF. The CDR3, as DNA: TGCGCCAGCAGCTTGGCCGGCAGGGAAGAGACCCAGTACTTC.

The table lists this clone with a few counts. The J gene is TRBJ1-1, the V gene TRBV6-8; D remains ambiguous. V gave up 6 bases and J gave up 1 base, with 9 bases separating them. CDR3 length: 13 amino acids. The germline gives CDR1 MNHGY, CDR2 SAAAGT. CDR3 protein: CASRTTQNTEAFF. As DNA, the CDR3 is TGTGCCAGCAGGACTACACAGAACACTGAAGCTTTCTTT.

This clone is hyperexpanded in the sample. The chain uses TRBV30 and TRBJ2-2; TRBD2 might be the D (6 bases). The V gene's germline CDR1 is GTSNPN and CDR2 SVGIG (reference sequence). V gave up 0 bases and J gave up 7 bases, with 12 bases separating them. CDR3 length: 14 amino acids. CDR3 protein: CAWSVPGEVGELFF. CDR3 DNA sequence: TGTGCCTGGAGTGTACCGGGAGAGGTCGGGGAGCTGTTTTTT.

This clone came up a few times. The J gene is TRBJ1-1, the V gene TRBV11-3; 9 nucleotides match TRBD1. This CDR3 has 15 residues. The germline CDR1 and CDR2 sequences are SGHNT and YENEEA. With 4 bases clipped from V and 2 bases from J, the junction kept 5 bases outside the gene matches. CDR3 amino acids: CASSSRDRDNTEAFF. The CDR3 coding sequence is TGTGCCAGCAGCTCCCGGGACAGGGATAACACTGAAGCTTTCTTT.

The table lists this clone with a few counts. CDR3 protein: CAWSVMGADTQYF. CDR3 nucleotides: TGTGCCTGGAGTGTAATGGGGGCTGATACGCAGTATTTT. The chain employs TRBV30 and TRBJ2-3; maybe TRBD1 (6 bases). The CDR3 has 13 residues. Germline V gene lookup returns CDR1 GTSNPN and CDR2 SVGIG (reference sequence). V gave up 0 bases and J gave up 6 bases, with 10 bases separating them.

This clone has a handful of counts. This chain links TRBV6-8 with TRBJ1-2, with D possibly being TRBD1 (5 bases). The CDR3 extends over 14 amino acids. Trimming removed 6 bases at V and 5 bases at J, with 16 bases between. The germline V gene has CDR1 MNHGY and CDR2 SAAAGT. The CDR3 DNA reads TGTGCCAGCAGGAAACTACAGGTCCCTTATGGCTACACCTTC. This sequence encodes CASRKLQVPYGYTF.

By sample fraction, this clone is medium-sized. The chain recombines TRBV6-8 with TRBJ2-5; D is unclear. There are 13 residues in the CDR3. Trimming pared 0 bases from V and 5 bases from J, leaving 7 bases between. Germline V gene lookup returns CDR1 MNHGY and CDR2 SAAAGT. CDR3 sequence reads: CASSYSSEETQYF. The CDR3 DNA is TGTGCCAGCAGTTACTCGTCGGAGGAGACCCAGTACTTC.

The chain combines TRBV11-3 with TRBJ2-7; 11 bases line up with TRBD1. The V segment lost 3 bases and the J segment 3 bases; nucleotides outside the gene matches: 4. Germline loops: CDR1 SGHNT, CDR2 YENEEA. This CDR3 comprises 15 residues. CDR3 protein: CASSLAGTGGYEQYF. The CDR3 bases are TGTGCCAGCAGCTTGGCCGGGACAGGGGGCTACGAGCAGTACTTC.

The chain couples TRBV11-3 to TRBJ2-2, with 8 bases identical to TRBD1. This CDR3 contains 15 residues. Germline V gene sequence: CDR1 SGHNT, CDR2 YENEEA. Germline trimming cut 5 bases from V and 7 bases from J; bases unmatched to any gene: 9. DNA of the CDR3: TGTGCCAGCAGCGCTCGGACAGGGAGGATCGGGGAGCTGTTTTTT. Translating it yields CASSARTGRIGELFF.

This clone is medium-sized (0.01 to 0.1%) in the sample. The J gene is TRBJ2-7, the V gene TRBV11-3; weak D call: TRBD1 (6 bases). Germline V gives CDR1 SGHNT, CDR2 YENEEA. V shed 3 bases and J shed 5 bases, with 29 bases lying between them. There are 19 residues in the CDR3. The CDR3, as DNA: TGTGCCAGCAGCTTGAGGCCCCAGGGGAAATGGACCTGGGGCAACGAGCAGTACTTC. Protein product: CASSLRPQGKWTWGNEQYF.

The CDR3 coding sequence is TGCGCCAGCAGTGACCTGGGAGAGACCCAGTACTTC. Translating gives CASSDLGETQYF. The rearrangement joins TRBV10-2 to TRBJ2-5; D remains unclear. Trimming took 3 bases from V and 4 from J, leaving 6 bases between them. This CDR3 is built from 12 residues. CDR1 and CDR2 (germline): WSHSY, SAAADI.

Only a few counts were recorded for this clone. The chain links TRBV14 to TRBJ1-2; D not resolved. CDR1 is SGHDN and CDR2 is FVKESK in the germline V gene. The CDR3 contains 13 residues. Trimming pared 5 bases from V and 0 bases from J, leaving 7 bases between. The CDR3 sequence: CASSSRTNYGYTF. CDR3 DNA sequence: TGTGCCAGCAGCTCCAGAACTAACTATGGCTACACCTTC.

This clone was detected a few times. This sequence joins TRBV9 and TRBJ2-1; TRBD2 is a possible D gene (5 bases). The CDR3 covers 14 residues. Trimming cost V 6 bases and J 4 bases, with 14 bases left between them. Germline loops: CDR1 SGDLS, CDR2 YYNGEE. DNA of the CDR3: TGTGCCAGCAACCTCCTAGCCCCTTACAATGAGCAGTTCTTC. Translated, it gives CASNLLAPYNEQFF.

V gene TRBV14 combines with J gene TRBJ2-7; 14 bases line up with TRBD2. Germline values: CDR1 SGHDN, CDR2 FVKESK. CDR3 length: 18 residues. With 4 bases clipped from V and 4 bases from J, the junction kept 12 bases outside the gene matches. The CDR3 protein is CASSRGLAGGSVIYEQYF. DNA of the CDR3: TGTGCCAGCAGCCGAGGACTAGCGGGAGGTTCCGTGATATACGAGCAGTACTTC.

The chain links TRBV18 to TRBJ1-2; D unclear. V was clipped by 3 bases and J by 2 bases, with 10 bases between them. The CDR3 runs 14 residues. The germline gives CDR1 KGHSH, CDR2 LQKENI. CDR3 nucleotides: TGTGCCAGCTCACCCACAGTGGGGAACTATGGCTACACCTTC. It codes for CASSPTVGNYGYTF. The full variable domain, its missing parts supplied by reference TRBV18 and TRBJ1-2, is NAGVMQNPRHLVRRRGQEARLRCSPMKGHSHVYWYRQLPEEGLKFMVYLQKENIIDESGMPKERFSAEFPKEGPSILRIQQVVRGDSAAYFCASSPTVGNYGYTFGSGTRLTVV.